Presented here are 9 T cell receptor beta chains from one specimen sequenced in a study of cytomegalovirus exposure and HLA in healthy donors. The PCR used 60 Vbeta and 13 Jbeta primers. Method: immunoSEQ multiplex PCR; TCRdb's copy keeps in-frame clones and lacks some. The sample has around 68,000 clones; about 73% are singletons. Input material: PBMCs. The receptors come from a woman younger than 45 in good health and CMV-seronegative.

The chain uses TRBV7-8 and TRBJ2-7; maybe TRBD1 (5 bases). From germline, CDR1 is SGHVS and CDR2 FQNEAQ. The CDR3 is 16 residues long. V was pared by 5 bases and J by 2 bases, with 19 bases between. The CDR3 DNA reads as TGTGCCAGCAGCCCGACGACAGAGAGCGCGACCTACGAGCAGTACTTC. It codes for CASSPTTESATYEQYF.

The rearrangement joins TRBV6-5 to TRBJ1-2; TRBD1 matches 10 bases. V trimming: 7 bases; J trimming: 5 bases; junction bases outside the gene matches: 7. The germline V gene has CDR1 MNHEY and CDR2 SVGAGI. The CDR3 totals 14 residues. The CDR3 is CASTRDRGAYGYTF. CDR3 bases: TGTGCCAGCACCCGGGACAGGGGAGCATATGGCTACACCTTC.

This chain uses TRBV9 with TRBJ2-5; 7 bases are a match to TRBD1. From germline, CDR1 is SGDLS and CDR2 YYNGEE. The CDR3 length is 12 residues. The V and J ends lost 3 bases and 10 bases, in that order; junction bases with no gene match: 6. The CDR3 loop is CASSARQGDQYF. The CDR3 DNA reads TGTGCCAGCAGCGCAAGACAGGGCGACCAGTACTTC.

The chain is built from TRBV11-3 and TRBJ2-1; 8 bases fit TRBD1. V shed 6 bases, J shed 7 bases, and the junction held 8 bases outside the gene matches. This CDR3 comprises 14 residues. In germline, CDR1 is SGHNT, CDR2 YENEEA. The CDR3 loop reads CASSRQGRRNEQFF. The CDR3 bases are TGTGCCAGCAGTAGACAGGGGCGTCGGAATGAGCAGTTCTTC.

The chain uses TRBV7-9 and TRBJ1-1; perhaps TRBD1 as D (6 bases). This CDR3 contains 14 residues. The germline V and J ends were trimmed by 5 bases and 2 bases, with 12 bases remaining between them. In germline, CDR1 is SEHNR, CDR2 FQNEAQ (reference sequence). This chain's CDR3 is CASSTGTTNTEAFF. As DNA, the CDR3 is TGTGCCAGCAGCACCGGGACAACTAACACTGAAGCTTTCTTT.

This sequence joins TRBV28 and TRBJ1-6; D is possibly TRBD1 (6 bases). V was trimmed by 4 bases and J by 6 bases, leaving 13 bases between them. Germline loops: CDR1 MDHEN, CDR2 SYDVKM. The CDR3 extends over 15 amino acids. The CDR3 sequence is CASSSVQGINSPLHF. In DNA, the CDR3 is TGTGCCAGCAGTTCTGTACAGGGAATTAATTCACCCCTCCACTTT.

The rearrangement links TRBV2 to TRBJ1-1; possibly TRBD1 for D (5 bases). V lost 6 bases and J 4 bases, leaving 18 bases between the germline ends. The CDR3 is 15 amino acids. Germline CDR1 reads SNHLY; CDR2 reads FYNNEI. CDR3 sequence (DNA): TGTGCCAGCAGCCAAGAGGGCGGGGGACGCACTGAAGCTTTCTTT. Translated, it gives CASSQEGGGRTEAFF.

The chain couples TRBV6-5 to TRBJ2-3, with TRBD2 identical over 10 bases. The CDR3 runs to 15 residues. CDR1 is MNHEY, CDR2 SVGAGI, per germline. The J segment lost 2 bases and the V segment lost 4 bases, leaving 3 bases of the junction unmatched. In DNA, the CDR3 is TGTGCCAGCAGTTTTAGCGGGGGGCTCACAGATACGCAGTATTTT. Its translation is CASSFSGGLTDTQYF.

The J gene is TRBJ2-7, the V gene TRBV4-2, with 8 bases identical to TRBD2. Losses at the gene ends were 6 bases for V and 5 bases for J; bases not matched to a gene: 12. Germline lookup yields CDR1 LGHNA and CDR2 YNFKEQ. This CDR3 region has 15 residues. CDR3 DNA: TGTGCCAGCAGACCCCGCTGGCGGGGGGTCCACGAGCAGTACTTC. Translated: CASRPRWRGVHEQYF.